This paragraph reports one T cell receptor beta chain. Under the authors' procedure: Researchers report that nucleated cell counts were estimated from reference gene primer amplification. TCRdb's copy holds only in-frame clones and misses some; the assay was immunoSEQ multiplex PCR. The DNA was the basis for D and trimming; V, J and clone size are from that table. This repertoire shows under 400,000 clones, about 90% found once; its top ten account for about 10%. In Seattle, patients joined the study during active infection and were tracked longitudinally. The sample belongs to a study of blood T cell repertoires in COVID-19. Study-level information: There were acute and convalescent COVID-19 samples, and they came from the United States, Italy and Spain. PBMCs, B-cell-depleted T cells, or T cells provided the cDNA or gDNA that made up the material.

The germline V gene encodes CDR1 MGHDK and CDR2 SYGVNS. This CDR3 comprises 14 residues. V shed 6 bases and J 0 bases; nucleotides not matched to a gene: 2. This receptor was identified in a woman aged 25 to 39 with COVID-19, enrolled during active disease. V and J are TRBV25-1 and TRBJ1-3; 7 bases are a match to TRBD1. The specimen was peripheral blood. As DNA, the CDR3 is TGTGCCAGCAGAGGGGACAGCTCTGGAAACACCATATATTTT. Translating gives CASRGDSSGNTIYF.